A selection of T cell receptor beta chains follows, all from one sample in a study of T cell responses to AZD1222 COVID-19 vaccine. Sequenced by immunoSEQ multiplex PCR; TCRdb stores in-frame clones only, minus some. Here the sample spans 110,000 or so clones, about 89% being singletons. The sequencing used peripheral blood, collected 28 days after the second AZD1222 dose. The source is an adult who received the AZD1222 COVID-19 vaccine. Each CDR3 is given with its conserved first and last residue. Fields, in order: V gene, J gene, clone size, D gene, CDR3 protein, CDR3 DNA. The D gene is left open where the match is weak. The size field is filled for only some rows; it gives once, few, many or a size class.

v_gene: TRBV3-1/TRBV3-2
j_gene: TRBJ1-3
abundance: few
d_gene: -
CDR3aa: CASSQSAASGNTIYF
CDR3nt: TGTGCCAGCAGCCAATCGGCAGCCTCTGGAAACACCATATATTTT

v_gene: TRBV4-3
j_gene: TRBJ2-7
abundance: -
d_gene: -
CDR3aa: CASSQVGGYEQYF
CDR3nt: TGCGCCAGCAGCCAAGTAGGGGGCTACGAGCAGTACTTC

v_gene: TRBV18
j_gene: TRBJ2-5
abundance: -
d_gene: -
CDR3aa: CASSPLTGPQETQYF
CDR3nt: TGTGCCAGCTCACCACTAACGGGGCCCCAAGAGACCCAGTACTTC

v_gene: TRBV19
j_gene: TRBJ1-2
abundance: -
d_gene: -
CDR3aa: CASSIARGGYGYTF
CDR3nt: TGTGCCAGTAGTATAGCCCGTGGAGGGTATGGCTACACCTTC

v_gene: TRBV5-6
j_gene: TRBJ1-5
abundance: -
d_gene: TRBD1
CDR3aa: CASSDREVQPQHF
CDR3nt: TGTGCCAGCAGCGACAGGGAGGTTCAGCCCCAGCATTTT

v_gene: TRBV5-1
j_gene: TRBJ2-7
abundance: once
d_gene: -
CDR3aa: CASSRTPTSSYEQYF
CDR3nt: TGCGCCAGCAGCCGGACCCCCACCAGCTCCTACGAGCAGTACTTC

v_gene: TRBV4-1
j_gene: TRBJ2-1
abundance: -
d_gene: TRBD1
CDR3aa: CASSQGTGTGYYEQFF
CDR3nt: TGCGCCAGCAGCCAAGGGACCGGGACAGGGTACTATGAGCAGTTCTTC

v_gene: TRBV6-2/TRBV6-3
j_gene: TRBJ2-7
abundance: -
d_gene: TRBD1
CDR3aa: CASSYFDRDEQYF
CDR3nt: TGTGCCAGCAGTTACTTCGACAGGGACGAGCAGTACTTC

v_gene: TRBV21-1
j_gene: TRBJ1-2
abundance: -
d_gene: -
CDR3aa: CASSNPTGDGMYGYTF
CDR3nt: TGTGCCAGCAGCAACCCGACAGGGGATGGGATGTATGGCTACACCTTC

v_gene: TRBV4-1
j_gene: TRBJ1-1
abundance: -
d_gene: -
CDR3aa: CASSHGVSVGANTEAFF
CDR3nt: TGCGCCAGCAGCCATGGGGTTTCTGTGGGCGCGAACACTGAAGCTTTCTTT

v_gene: TRBV4-1
j_gene: TRBJ2-7
abundance: once
d_gene: TRBD2
CDR3aa: CASSQVGTSVSYEQYF
CDR3nt: TGCGCCAGCAGCCAAGTGGGGACTAGCGTATCCTACGAGCAGTACTTC

v_gene: TRBV11-1
j_gene: TRBJ1-1
abundance: -
d_gene: -
CDR3aa: CASSFDGDKKTEAFF
CDR3nt: TGTGCCAGCAGCTTCGATGGGGACAAAAAAACTGAAGCTTTCTTT

v_gene: TRBV28
j_gene: TRBJ2-2
abundance: -
d_gene: -
CDR3aa: CASSLSYPTSTGELFF
CDR3nt: TGTGCCAGCAGTTTATCCTACCCTACTAGCACCGGGGAGCTGTTTTTT

v_gene: TRBV15
j_gene: TRBJ2-3
abundance: -
d_gene: -
CDR3aa: CATSRETDSTDTQYF
CDR3nt: TGTGCCACCAGCAGAGAGACGGACAGCACAGATACGCAGTATTTT

v_gene: TRBV9
j_gene: TRBJ2-5
abundance: -
d_gene: TRBD2
CDR3aa: CASSPRLAGGVYQETQYF
CDR3nt: TGTGCCAGCAGCCCCCGACTAGCGGGGGGGGTGTACCAAGAGACCCAGTACTTC

v_gene: TRBV15
j_gene: TRBJ2-1
abundance: -
d_gene: TRBD2
CDR3aa: CATKAEAGVLYNEQFF
CDR3nt: TGTGCCACCAAAGCAGAAGCGGGGGTCCTCTACAATGAGCAGTTCTTC

v_gene: TRBV28
j_gene: TRBJ2-7
abundance: -
d_gene: -
CDR3aa: CASSPDYEQYF
CDR3nt: TGTGCCAGCAGTCCAGATTACGAGCAGTACTTC

v_gene: TRBV5-1
j_gene: TRBJ2-1
abundance: -
d_gene: TRBD2
CDR3aa: CASSFGLAGVYNEQFF
CDR3nt: TGCGCCAGCAGCTTCGGACTAGCGGGGGTCTACAATGAGCAGTTCTTC

v_gene: TRBV19
j_gene: TRBJ2-7
abundance: -
d_gene: TRBD1
CDR3aa: CASSYQGAGEQYF
CDR3nt: TGTGCCAGTAGTTACCAGGGGGCCGGCGAGCAGTACTTC

v_gene: TRBV28
j_gene: TRBJ2-2
abundance: -
d_gene: -
CDR3aa: CASSTLGGANTGELFF
CDR3nt: TGTGCCAGCAGTACCTTAGGGGGGGCGAACACCGGGGAGCTGTTTTTT

v_gene: TRBV2
j_gene: TRBJ1-1
abundance: -
d_gene: -
CDR3aa: CATKGGGHAGEAFF
CDR3nt: TGTGCCACAAAGGGGGGGGGACACGCCGGTGAAGCTTTCTTT

v_gene: TRBV6-5
j_gene: TRBJ2-7
abundance: once
d_gene: TRBD2
CDR3aa: CASSYPGEGQYF
CDR3nt: TGTGCCAGCAGTTACCCCGGGGAGGGGCAGTACTTC